These 8 T cell receptor beta chains were all obtained from the same sample, sequenced in a study of cytotoxic CD8 clonotypes in ibrutinib-treated CLL (dated by TCRdb to the early 2020s). Library creation used the immunoSEQ multiplex PCR assay. Drawn from immuneACCESS, this table holds only the in-frame rearrangements with V and J called that TCRdb kept. Clones are partly lost; checked studies trace under half to an unresolved V gene and leave the rest unexplained. This sample holds roughly 150,000 clones; under 85% were observed only once. The ten largest clones add up to roughly 4.5% of the sample. In light of the paper, this sample's time point label describes: 24 months on ibrutinib. The sample consisted of PBMCs, taken after 24 months of ibrutinib treatment. These receptors were taken from a human donor with chronic lymphocytic leukemia.

The rearrangement links TRBV27 to TRBJ2-7; no clear D gene. The CDR3 loop spans 15 amino acids. The V end lost 5 bases, the J end lost 3 bases, and 17 bases lay between the germline ends. The germline CDR1 and CDR2 sequences are MNHEY and SMNVEV (reference sequence). CDR3 nucleotide sequence: TGTGCCAGCAGTCGGTACAGCCTTAATAACTACGAGCAGTACTTC. This sequence encodes CASSRYSLNNYEQYF.

The CDR3 DNA is TGTGCCAGCAGCGTAGCTGGTCTAGCGGGAGCCACCTACAATGAGCAGTTCTTC. It is translated as CASSVAGLAGATYNEQFF. This chain joins TRBV9 and TRBJ2-1; TRBD2 matches 10 bases. Germline CDR1 SGDLS, CDR2 YYNGEE. The CDR3 runs to 18 residues. Unmatched junction bases numbered 8, after V lost 0 bases and J lost 2 bases. The whole variable domain, filled in from reference TRBV9 and TRBJ2-1, reads DSGVTQTPKHLITATGQRVTLRCSPRSGDLSVYWYQQSLDQGLQFLIQYYNGEERAKGNILERFSAQQFPDLHSELNLSSLELGDSALYFCASSVAGLAGATYNEQFFGPGTRLTVL.

The chain links TRBV6-4 to TRBJ1-6, with 8 bases aligning to TRBD1. Per the germline V gene, CDR1 is MRHNA and CDR2 is SNTAGT. The CDR3 sequence is 15 residues long. The J segment lost 5 bases and the V segment lost 4 bases, leaving 4 bases of the junction unmatched. The CDR3 is CASSAQGANNSPLHF. For the CDR3, the DNA is TGTGCCAGCAGTGCCCAGGGGGCCAATAATTCACCCCTCCACTTT.

J is TRBJ2-7 and V is TRBV30; no firm D call. The CDR3 is 15 residues long. The V and J ends lost 2 bases and 2 bases respectively, with 16 bases between them. CDR1 and CDR2 from the germline V gene are GTSNPN and SVGIG (reference sequence). CDR3 nucleotides: TGTGCCTGGAGTCGGAATTTAAGGGTCACCTACGAGCAGTACTTC. Translating gives CAWSRNLRVTYEQYF.

The chain joins TRBV6-5 to TRBJ2-3; possibly TRBD1 or TRBD2 for D (5 bases each). V gave up 5 bases and J gave up 8 bases, with 11 bases separating them. The CDR3 has 12 amino acids. The germline CDR1 and CDR2 sequences are MNHEY and SVGAGI. The CDR3 region is CASSEIGGTQYF. CDR3 DNA: TGTGCCAGCAGTGAGATTGGGGGTACGCAGTATTTT.

The V call is TRBV29-1, the J call TRBJ2-2; D remains ambiguous. This CDR3 is 12 amino acids long. Germline lookup yields CDR1 SQVTM and CDR2 ANQGSEA. V was cut by 4 bases and J by 2 bases, with 5 bases left in between. The CDR3 nucleotides are TGCAGCGTTGCCGGAAACACCGGGGAGCTGTTTTTT. Translated, it gives CSVAGNTGELFF.

This sequence joins TRBV18 and TRBJ2-1, with 13 bases that match TRBD2. The trim removed 5 bases at V and 5 bases at J, leaving 3 bases unmatched. This CDR3 contains 15 residues. The V gene's germline CDR1 is KGHSH and CDR2 LQKENI. DNA for the CDR3: TGTGCCAGCTCAGCGGGACTAGCGGGGCACAATGAGCAGTTCTTC. Encoded protein: CASSAGLAGHNEQFF.

The V and J genes are TRBV28 and TRBJ2-3; perhaps TRBD2 as D (7 bases). Trimming cost V 9 bases and J 1 base, with 17 bases left between them. The germline CDR1 and CDR2 sequences are MDHEN and SYDVKM. This CDR3 contains 15 residues. CDR3: CASREGGGGTDTQYF. CDR3 nucleotides: TGTGCCAGTCGCGAAGGGGGGGGAGGCACAGATACGCAGTATTTT.